This entry features one T cell receptor (beta chain) sequence. Its matching antigen is unknown. The data belong to a study of Ad26.COV2.S vaccination and SARS-CoV-2 variants. About the study: The authors gave Ad26.COV2.S intramuscularly, either once or twice 56 days apart.

Treatment reported: approximately 18 received Ad26.COV2.S at low or high dose, single or two shots; about 5 received placebo; per-sample allocation not given. Specimen acquisition occurred on day 63 following the initial vaccine or placebo injection. Ad26 vector vaccine expressed Wuhan-strain SARS-CoV-2 spike. Unmatched junction bases numbered 9, after V lost 7 bases and J lost 2 bases. Germline V gives CDR1 SQVTM, CDR2 ANQGSEA. The CDR3 loop spans 15 amino acids. Study results and caveats: Marked by substantial breadth, spike-specific CD8+ and CD4+ T cell responses were reportedly seen after vaccination. Analyses that measured TCR breadth and depth may have underestimated total T cell responses.

Profiling relied on immunoSEQ multiplex PCR, and the TCRdb table lists in-frame clones only, not all of them. The table records 450,000 to 550,000 clones, roughly nine tenths of them present only once. The rearrangement links TRBV29-1 to TRBJ2-7; 12 positions agree with TRBD2. The TCR was taken from a person between 18 and 60 years old who received the Ad26.COV2.S COVID-19 vaccine or a placebo. Here the sequenced sample was peripheral blood, taken in a trial of Ad26.COV2.S vaccine versus placebo. CDR3 sequence reads: CSAERLAGVTYEQYF. The CDR3 DNA reads TGCAGCGCCGAGAGACTAGCGGGAGTCACCTACGAGCAGTACTTC.